This T cell receptor beta chain was profiled in a study of Ad26.COV2.S vaccination and SARS-CoV-2 variants. About the study: Ad26.COV2.S given intramuscularly, once or twice 56 days apart. Overall study results and limits: Vaccinated and placebo-treated recipients had similar non-spike TCR breadth. Placebo recipients showed lower spike-specific TCR breadth than vaccinees.

Treatment indicated: about 20 received Ad26.COV2.S at low or high dose, single or two shots; about five received placebo; per-sample allocation not given. Vaccine and placebo recipients were sampled on day 63 after the first injection. This clone showed up just once. Its antigen remains unidentified. Sequencing was performed with immunoSEQ multiplex PCR; in TCRdb, only in-frame clones are kept and a portion is missing. The sample includes around 340,000 clones, roughly 90% seen only once; the top ten take around 5.8%. Germline assignment: CDR1 GTSNPN and CDR2 SVGIG (reference sequence). This CDR3 is 15 amino acids long. Trimming took off 2 bases at V and 1 base at J, with 12 bases between the two ends.

The input for sequencing was peripheral blood, taken in a trial of Ad26.COV2.S vaccine versus placebo. The TCR comes from a person between 18 and 65 years old who received the Ad26.COV2.S COVID-19 vaccine or a placebo. The chain joins TRBV30 to TRBJ1-5; TRBD1 is a possible D gene (5 bases). CDR3 sequence: CAWSMGRRSNQPQHF. The DNA for the CDR3 is TGTGCCTGGAGTATGGGACGCCGAAGCAATCAGCCCCAGCATTTT. Together with reference TRBV30 and TRBJ1-5, the CDR3 gives the full variable domain: SQTIHQWPATLVQPVGSPLSLECTVEGTSNPNLYWYRQAAGRGLQLLFYSVGIGQISSEVPQNLSASRPQDRQFILSSKKLLLSDSGFYLCAWSMGRRSNQPQHFGDGTRLSIL.